The subject of this entry is one T cell receptor (beta chain). PCR primers comprised 60 Vbeta and 13 Jbeta primers. Clones were sequenced by immunoSEQ multiplex PCR, and TCRdb holds only the in-frame ones, with some missing. This sample carries tens of thousands of clones, less than 80% of them seen once, and the ten largest clones take about 1.4%. CDR3 length equals 17 residues. Germline-derived CDR1 and CDR2 are LGHNA and YSLEER. The V gene lost 3 bases and the J gene lost 2 bases, with 16 bases spanning the gap. This specimen comes from a study of cytomegalovirus exposure and HLA in healthy donors.

The clonotype was recovered from a male donor in good health and CMV-seronegative. The chain combines TRBV4-3 with TRBJ2-2; D perhaps matches TRBD2 (5 bases). The sequenced sample was PBMCs. CDR3 region: CASSQRERDGNTGELFF. The CDR3 DNA is TGCGCCAGCAGCCAGAGGGAACGAGACGGAAACACCGGGGAGCTGTTTTTT.